The 2 T cell receptor beta chains in this list originate from one sample, sequenced in a study of T cell responses to AZD1222 COVID-19 vaccine. Method: immunoSEQ multiplex PCR; TCRdb's copy keeps in-frame clones and lacks some. The repertoire holds fewer than 100,000 clones, with around 90% as singletons. This material consisted of peripheral blood, taken on day 0 of AZD1222 vaccination. The receptors originated from an adult in good health.

The chain is built from TRBV3-1 (or the pseudogene TRBV3-2) and TRBJ2-5; TRBD1 is a possible D gene (5 bases). CDR3 length equals 14 residues. CDR1 is LGHDT and CDR2 is YNNKEL in the germline V gene (reference sequence). V lost 5 bases, J lost 4 bases, and 14 bases lay in between. CDR3 nucleotides: TGTGCCAGCAGCTTAAGGACACAAACAGAGACCCAGTACTTC. This encodes CASSLRTQTETQYF.

The rearrangement uses TRBV6-6 and TRBJ1-5; no clear D. Looked up from germline, CDR1 is MNHNY and CDR2 is SVGAGI (reference sequence). The V end lost 6 bases, the J end lost 7 bases, and 13 bases lay between the germline ends. This CDR3 is built from 13 residues. The CDR3 DNA sequence: TGTGCCAGCAGACGAGTCCGCGGGCAGCCCCAGCATTTT. It is translated as CASRRVRGQPQHF.